This T cell receptor (beta chain) was observed in a study of blood T cells in healthy people across ages. CDR1 is SSHAT, CDR2 FNYEAQ, per germline (reference sequence). The CDR3 has 13 residues. Whole-study results and caveats: Greater diversity and more naive CD4+ cells were seen in long-lived donors than in aged donors.

Through a sample-barcoded 5' primer and a J-beta primer mix, a second PCR was run for roughly 6 to 12 cycles. TCRdb used MiXCR to reprocess the 5' RACE reads, holding one entry per CDR3 protein. The table records fewer than 1,200,000 distinct CDR3 sequences, under 30% of them present only once. This clonotype was seen ten or more times. Its antigen is undetermined. These data are also associated with another study on T cells of mothers and their children.

The sequenced sample was blood. The chain has TRBV7-7 and TRBJ2-5; tentative D call: TRBD2 (6 bases). The source of this sequence is a girl aged 2 to 9 in good health. The CDR3 DNA follows: TGTGCTAGCGGAAGGGGAGGCGGAGAGACCCAGTACTTC. Protein: CASGRGGGETQYF.